Following are 18 T cell receptor beta chains from one sample sequenced in a study of blood T cell repertoires in COVID-19. Sequenced by immunoSEQ multiplex PCR; TCRdb stores in-frame clones only, minus some. The data show roughly 230,000 clones, about nine tenths seen once. The sequencing input was peripheral blood. All receptors derive from a man younger than 45 with COVID-19, enrolled during active disease.

The chain is built from TRBV19 and TRBJ2-7, with 8 nucleotides matching TRBD1. CDR1 and CDR2 (germline): LNHDA, SQIVND (reference sequence). The CDR3 covers 14 residues. Trimming took 3 bases from V and 3 from J; bases not matched to a gene: 4. In DNA, the CDR3 is TGTGCCAGTAGTATCGTGACAGGGGACTACGAGCAGTACTTC. Its translation is CASSIVTGDYEQYF.

Here the CDR3 DNA reads TGTGCCAGCAGTCAGCACCAGGGTCAGCCCCAGCATTTT. It specifies CASSQHQGQPQHF. The V gene is TRBV25-1, the J gene TRBJ1-5; a weak D match, TRBD1 (5 bases). CDR1 and CDR2 from the germline V gene are MGHDK and SYGVNS. The CDR3 length is 13 residues. The V end lost 5 bases, the J end lost 6 bases, and 11 bases lay between the germline ends. The full variable domain, its missing parts supplied by reference TRBV25-1 and TRBJ1-5, is EADIYQTPRYLVIGTGKKITLECSQTMGHDKMYWYQQDPGMELHLIHYSYGVNSTEKGDLSSESTVSRIRTEHFPLTLESARPSHTSQYLCASSQHQGQPQHFGDGTRLSIL.

This clone occurred once. The rearrangement joins TRBV6-1 to TRBJ1-6, with D uncertain. The CDR3 totals 14 residues. Per the germline V gene, CDR1 is MNHNS and CDR2 is SASEGT. Deletions cut 3 bases from V and 9 bases from J, with 12 bases between. CDR3 nucleotide sequence: TGTGCCAGCAGTGAGAGTCTTGGAGTTTCACCCCTCCACTTT. Residues: CASSESLGVSPLHF.

The rearrangement uses TRBV5-5 and TRBJ2-3; no clear D gene. V shed 0 bases and J shed 3 bases, with 14 bases lying between them. The V gene's germline CDR1 is SGHKS and CDR2 YYEKEE (reference sequence). The CDR3 totals 16 residues. In nucleotides, the CDR3 is TGTGCCAGCAGCTTGGGAACTTTAGCCTTTACAGATACGCAGTATTTT. It is translated as CASSLGTLAFTDTQYF.

V usage is TRBV19 and J usage is TRBJ1-2; TRBD1 aligns across 7 bases. The CDR3 totals 15 residues. Unmatched junction bases numbered 10, after V lost 5 bases and J lost 4 bases. CDR1 LNHDA and CDR2 SQIVND come from the germline V gene (reference sequence). CDR3 loop: CASSFPGQALYGYTF. DNA of the CDR3: TGTGCCAGTAGTTTCCCCGGACAGGCCCTCTATGGCTACACCTTC.

The chain recombines TRBV5-1 with TRBJ1-1; 8 bases map to TRBD1. There are 15 residues in the CDR3. Germline V gene lookup returns CDR1 SGHRS and CDR2 YFSETQ. V lost 7 bases and J lost 3; bases outside the gene matches: 11. As DNA, the CDR3 is TGCGCCAGCCGCCGATCGACAGGGGTGGACACTGAAGCTTTCTTT. Its translation: CASRRSTGVDTEAFF.

The chain joins TRBV28 to TRBJ1-1, with TRBD1 identical over 7 bases. After removal of 5 bases from V and 0 bases from J, the junction contained 6 bases not matched to a gene. Germline CDR1 reads MDHEN; CDR2 reads SYDVKM. The CDR3 totals 15 residues. This CDR3 reads CASSPRQGLNTEAFF. The CDR3 region has the DNA TGTGCCAGCAGTCCCCGACAGGGACTGAACACTGAAGCTTTCTTT.

The chain employs TRBV10-3 and TRBJ2-3; 8 nucleotides align to TRBD1. Trimming removed 6 bases from V and 6 bases from J; junction bases left unmatched: 8. Germline V gene sequence: CDR1 ENHRY, CDR2 SYGVKD. The CDR3 extends over 14 amino acids. The CDR3 spells CAISFQGAYDTQYF. Written as DNA, the CDR3 is TGTGCCATCAGCTTTCAGGGGGCATACGATACGCAGTATTTT.

The chain employs TRBV27 and TRBJ1-5; D is unclear. Germline CDR1 and CDR2: MNHEY and SMNVEV (reference sequence). CDR3 length: 16 residues. Trimming stripped 2 bases from V and 0 bases from J, with 11 bases between. CDR3 amino acids: CASSLGTTNSNQPQHF. CDR3 DNA sequence: TGTGCCAGCAGTTTAGGAACAACTAATAGCAATCAGCCCCAGCATTTT.

The J gene is TRBJ2-7, the V gene TRBV27; the match to TRBD1 covers 8 bases. Trimming removed 5 bases from V and 4 bases from J; junction bases left unmatched: 7. The V gene's germline CDR1 is MNHEY and CDR2 SMNVEV (reference sequence). The CDR3 is made up of 14 amino acids. The CDR3 sequence: CASSDPTGAYEQYF. The CDR3, as DNA: TGTGCCAGCAGTGACCCGACAGGGGCTTACGAGCAGTACTTC.

The chain uses TRBV6-1 and TRBJ1-1; D gene ambiguous. The germline V and J ends were trimmed by 0 bases and 1 base, with 6 bases remaining between them. The CDR3 consists of 14 residues. Germline V gene lookup returns CDR1 MNHNS and CDR2 SASEGT. The CDR3 sequence: CASSEARGNTEAFF. The DNA for the CDR3 is TGTGCCAGCAGTGAAGCCCGGGGGAACACTGAAGCTTTCTTT.

The J gene is TRBJ1-5, the V gene TRBV18; D perhaps matches TRBD1 (5 bases). There are 14 residues in the CDR3. Per the germline V gene, CDR1 is KGHSH and CDR2 is LQKENI. Trimming took off 6 bases at V and 1 base at J, with 10 bases between the two ends. This chain's CDR3 is CASSLGPSNQPQHF. As DNA, the CDR3 is TGTGCCAGCTCCCTGGGGCCAAGCAATCAGCCCCAGCATTTT.

The chain links TRBV5-4 to TRBJ2-1; perhaps TRBD2 as D (7 bases). CDR1 and CDR2 from the germline V gene are SGHNT and YYREEE (reference sequence). Trimming cost V 0 bases and J 6 bases, with 19 bases left between them. The CDR3 covers 17 residues. CDR3 in amino acids: CASSLGGRGATPNEQFF. The CDR3 region has the DNA TGTGCCAGCAGCTTGGGGGGCCGGGGGGCAACCCCCAATGAGCAGTTCTTC.

This chain uses TRBV6-2 or TRBV6-3 with TRBJ2-2, with TRBD2 matching over 7 bases. The CDR3 consists of 16 residues. V lost 6 bases, J lost 7 bases, and 14 bases stayed unmatched. Germline assignment: CDR1 MNHEY and CDR2 SVGEGT. CDR3 in DNA: TGTGCCAGCAGCCCTGGACTAGATTCCCCCCGCGGGGAGCTGTTTTTT. Its protein is CASSPGLDSPRGELFF.

The V call is TRBV19, the J call TRBJ2-1; D gene ambiguous. V gave up 5 bases and J gave up 10 bases, with 18 bases separating them. The CDR3 has 14 residues. Germline assignment: CDR1 LNHDA and CDR2 SQIVND (reference sequence). In nucleotides, the CDR3 is TGTGCCAGTAGTGCAGGTTTGGGTAATGTGGAGCAGTTCTTC. It yields the protein CASSAGLGNVEQFF.

The V and J genes are TRBV4-1 and TRBJ1-2; TRBD1 aligns across 7 bases. V lost 4 bases, J lost 4 bases, and 12 bases stayed unmatched. Germline CDR1 reads MGHRA; CDR2 reads YSYEKL. This CDR3 has 16 residues. The CDR3 reads CASSLDHRGSPYGYTF. The CDR3 DNA follows: TGCGCCAGCAGCCTAGATCACAGGGGTTCCCCCTATGGCTACACCTTC.

CDR3 DNA: TGTGCCAGCAGCTTAGTCCGGGACACAGATACGCAGTATTTT. It translates to CASSLVRDTDTQYF. The genes are TRBV7-9 and TRBJ2-3, with D maybe TRBD2 (5 bases). V lost 1 base to trimming and J lost 2 bases, with 7 bases between them. Per the germline V gene, CDR1 is SEHNR and CDR2 is FQNEAQ (reference sequence). CDR3 size: 14 residues.

The J gene is TRBJ1-2, the V gene TRBV11-2; 7 bases match TRBD1. This CDR3 has 16 amino acids. J was trimmed by 8 bases and V by 5 bases; bases with no gene match: 17. Germline lookup yields CDR1 SGHAT and CDR2 FQNNGV. The CDR3 reads CASSAAGTALLGGYTF. Here the CDR3 DNA reads TGTGCCAGCAGCGCAGCCGGGACAGCGCTTCTTGGAGGCTACACCTTC.